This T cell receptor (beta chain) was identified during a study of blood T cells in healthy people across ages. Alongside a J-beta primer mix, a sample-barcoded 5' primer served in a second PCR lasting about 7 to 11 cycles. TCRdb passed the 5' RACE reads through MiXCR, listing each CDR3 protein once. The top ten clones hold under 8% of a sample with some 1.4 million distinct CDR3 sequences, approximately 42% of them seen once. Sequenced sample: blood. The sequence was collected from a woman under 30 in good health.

For the CDR3, the DNA is TGTGCCAGCAGTCCTCCCGGTGTAGCCGGAAACATTCAGTACTTC. This sequence encodes CASSPPGVAGNIQYF. This chain uses TRBV6-5 with TRBJ2-4, with D hard to call. The germline V gene encodes CDR1 MNHEY and CDR2 SVGAGI. The CDR3 consists of 15 residues. The germline V and J ends were trimmed by 5 bases and 6 bases, with 17 bases remaining between them.